One sample yielded the 32 T cell receptor beta chains listed below, sequenced in a study of T cells expressing NK-cell markers (TCRdb year 2020). Receptor libraries were prepared by 5' RACE. Sequencing instrument: Illumina HiSeq 2000. Reprocessed by TCRdb, the reads give a single entry per CDR3 protein sequence, without DNA. The sample table holds 120,000 to 150,000 distinct CDR3 sequences. 9.5% to 15% of the sample rests with the top ten. Source material: blood T cells: a sorted CD56 or NKG2C T cell subset, CD4+ or CD8+ T cells, or bulk PBMC T cells (not recorded which). These receptors came from a young man in good health. Donor details come from another sample of the same person, matched by shared clones.

The chain employs TRBV6-2 or TRBV6-3 and TRBJ1-1; without DNA, the TCRdb call of TRBD1 cannot be checked. CDR3 size: 18 residues. Germline-derived CDR1 and CDR2 are MNHEY and SVGEGT. CDR3: CASSYHAFTQGINTEAFF.

The genes are TRBV5-1 and TRBJ2-6; the D gene TCRdb calls, TRBD2, cannot be checked with no DNA. The CDR3 loop spans 15 amino acids. In germline, CDR1 is SGHRS, CDR2 YFSETQ. The CDR3 region is CASHPDYGGANVLTF.

The chain couples TRBV27 to TRBJ2-7; the TRBD1 assignment by TCRdb is unverifiable without DNA. The CDR3 is 13 residues long. In germline, CDR1 is MNHEY, CDR2 SMNVEV (reference sequence). The CDR3 loop reads CASSGQRIYEQYF.

The chain joins TRBV20-1 to TRBJ2-1; there is no DNA to check the TCRdb D call of TRBD1. CDR1 is DFQATT, CDR2 SNEGSKA, per germline (reference sequence). The CDR3 length is 15 residues. The CDR3 sequence is CSARRGSLNYNEQFF.

CDR3 protein: CSARPGLAQETQYF. V gene TRBV29-1 combines with J gene TRBJ2-5; TCRdb designates TRBD2, a call that cannot be tested without DNA. There are 14 residues in the CDR3. Germline values: CDR1 SQVTM, CDR2 ANQGSEA.

The V and J genes are TRBV20-1 and TRBJ2-7; TCRdb lists TRBD1, though no DNA is available to test this call. Germline assignment: CDR1 DFQATT and CDR2 SNEGSKA (reference sequence). This CDR3 has 13 amino acids. The CDR3 is CSARVRGIYEQYF.

The chain recombines TRBV3-1 with TRBJ2-2; there is no DNA to check the TCRdb D call of TRBD1. The germline V gene has CDR1 LGHDT and CDR2 YNNKEL (reference sequence). This CDR3 contains 15 residues. This CDR3 is CASSDGTGGPGELFF. Based on the CDR3 plus reference TRBV3-1 and TRBJ2-2, the full variable domain is DTAVSQTPKYLVTQMGNDKSIKCEQNLGHDTMYWYKQDSKKFLKIMFSYNNKELIINETVPNRFSPKSPDKAHLNLHINSLELGDSAVYFCASSDGTGGPGELFFGEGSRLTVL.

The V call is TRBV7-2, the J call TRBJ1-4; checking the TCRdb D call of TRBD1 is not possible without DNA. CDR3 length: 15 residues. CDR1 is SGHTA, CDR2 FQGNSA, per germline. CDR3 in amino acids: CASSYPGTSGEKLFF.

This chain joins TRBV20-1 and TRBJ2-3; absent DNA, TCRdb's TRBD2 call cannot be checked. The germline CDR1 and CDR2 sequences are DFQATT and SNEGSKA (reference sequence). The CDR3 is 14 amino acids. CDR3 sequence: CSAPGTRDTDTQYF.

The rearrangement joins TRBV19 to TRBJ2-1; TCRdb reports TRBD2, a call that lacks DNA to check it against. Germline values: CDR1 LNHDA, CDR2 SQIVND (reference sequence). This CDR3 is built from 16 residues. CDR3 region: CASSPFGPRGNNEQFF.

This CDR3 is CASSLQGRGDQETQYF. This chain connects TRBV2 to TRBJ2-5; without DNA, the TCRdb call of TRBD1 cannot be checked. Germline-derived CDR1 and CDR2 are SNHLY and FYNNEI. The CDR3 sequence is 16 residues long.

The chain is built from TRBV19 and TRBJ2-1; TCRdb calls TRBD2, which cannot be checked without DNA. CDR1 LNHDA and CDR2 SQIVND come from the germline V gene (reference sequence). The CDR3 length is 15 residues. This CDR3 is CASSTGLAGNNEQFF.

The CDR3: CASSSAGTGKDTQYF. This rearrangement joins TRBV7-8 to TRBJ2-3; TCRdb indicates TRBD1, and absent DNA this call remains unverified. Germline values: CDR1 SGHVS, CDR2 FQNEAQ. The CDR3 is made up of 15 amino acids.

The genes are TRBV27 and TRBJ1-4; TCRdb's D call, TRBD1, is unchecked because there is no DNA. Germline lookup yields CDR1 MNHEY and CDR2 SMNVEV (reference sequence). The CDR3 loop spans 14 amino acids. This CDR3 reads CASSPGTALEKLFF.

This chain connects TRBV20-1 to TRBJ2-1; TCRdb reports TRBD2, a call that lacks DNA to check it against. The CDR3 extends over 17 amino acids. Germline V gene lookup returns CDR1 DFQATT and CDR2 SNEGSKA (reference sequence). CDR3 sequence reads: CSARGPGPSGAYNEQFF.

The chain is built from TRBV7-9 and TRBJ2-7; the D call of TRBD2 rests on TCRdb alone, since no DNA is present to check it. This CDR3 comprises 16 residues. Germline-derived CDR1 and CDR2 are SEHNR and FQNEAQ (reference sequence). The CDR3 sequence: CASSLVGTSGSYEQYF.

The rearrangement joins TRBV5-1 to TRBJ2-1; TCRdb's assignment of TRBD1 cannot be checked, as there is no DNA. The germline CDR1 and CDR2 sequences are SGHRS and YFSETQ. The CDR3 is 14 amino acids. CDR3: CASSLVQVGDEQFF.

This chain links TRBV6-4 with TRBJ2-3; TCRdb's D gene call, TRBD1, goes unchecked for lack of DNA. CDR1 MRHNA and CDR2 SNTAGT come from the germline V gene. This CDR3 is built from 16 residues. CDR3 protein: CASSDSQGASTDTQYF.

The chain carries TRBV29-1 and TRBJ2-1; TCRdb reports TRBD1, a call that lacks DNA to check it against. The length of the CDR3 is 12 residues. Germline loops: CDR1 SQVTM, CDR2 ANQGSEA. CDR3 loop: CSAGTGGNEQFF.

V usage is TRBV7-9 and J usage is TRBJ2-1; TCRdb reports TRBD2, a call that lacks DNA to check it against. CDR3 size: 16 residues. Germline V lookup: CDR1 SEHNR, CDR2 FQNEAQ (reference sequence). The CDR3 spells CASSPSTSGGYNEQFF.

The chain has TRBV20-1 and TRBJ2-1; TCRdb's D call of TRBD2 is untestable without DNA. There are 15 residues in the CDR3. CDR1 and CDR2 from the germline V gene are DFQATT and SNEGSKA (reference sequence). CDR3 in amino acids: CSARDLETIENEQFF.

This chain connects TRBV24-1 to TRBJ2-1; TCRdb calls TRBD1, which cannot be checked without DNA. Germline V lookup: CDR1 KGHDR, CDR2 SFDVKD. The CDR3 runs 15 residues. CDR3: CATSDIAGTGDEQFF.

This chain links TRBV4-3 with TRBJ2-5; TCRdb's D gene call, TRBD2, goes unchecked for lack of DNA. The germline CDR1 and CDR2 sequences are LGHNA and YSLEER. This CDR3 is built from 14 residues. The chain's CDR3 is CASSQVGLQETQYF.

V and J are TRBV12-5 and TRBJ1-2; with no DNA, the TCRdb D assignment of TRBD1 cannot be verified. Per germline, CDR1 LGHNT and CDR2 FRNRAP. The length of the CDR3 is 14 residues. The CDR3 protein is CASGLPGANYGYTF.

The chain is built from TRBV6-2 or TRBV6-3 and TRBJ1-5. The CDR3 length is 15 residues. The V gene's germline CDR1 is MNHEY and CDR2 SVGEGT. The CDR3 loop is CASSYLESSNQPQHF.

The rearrangement links TRBV6-2 or TRBV6-3 to TRBJ2-1; lacking DNA, the TRBD1 call made by TCRdb goes unchecked. Germline CDR1 and CDR2: MNHEY and SVGEGT. This CDR3 region has 14 residues. CDR3 amino acids: CASIPKGGFHEQFF.

The rearrangement uses TRBV27 and TRBJ2-7; TCRdb's D gene call, TRBD1, goes unchecked for lack of DNA. Germline V gives CDR1 MNHEY, CDR2 SMNVEV (reference sequence). This CDR3 has 15 amino acids. CDR3 residues: CASSSGDSYPYEQYF.

The V call is TRBV4-3, the J call TRBJ1-4. CDR1 is LGHNA and CDR2 is YSLEER in the germline V gene. This CDR3 is 15 amino acids long. The chain's CDR3 is CASSQVHGGNEKLFF.

This sequence joins TRBV29-1 and TRBJ1-2. Germline-derived CDR1 and CDR2 are SQVTM and ANQGSEA. The CDR3 is made up of 12 amino acids. The CDR3 sequence: CSVVGRDYGYTF.

V and J are TRBV2 and TRBJ2-3; as DNA is missing, the TRBD1 call by TCRdb cannot be tested. Germline CDR1 reads SNHLY; CDR2 reads FYNNEI. This CDR3 contains 15 residues. The CDR3 here is CASSEGDRAADTQYF. The entire variable domain, with the rest obtained from reference TRBV2 and TRBJ2-3, is as follows: EPEVTQTPSHQVTQMGQEVILRCVPISNHLYFYWYRQILGQKVEFLVSFYNNEISEKSEIFDDQFSVERPDGSNFTLKIRSTKLEDSAMYFCASSEGDRAADTQYFGPGTRLTVL.

CDR3 amino acids: CASSLRTGPGYEQYF. The chain links TRBV9 to TRBJ2-7; the D call from TCRdb, TRBD1, cannot be confirmed without DNA. This CDR3 region has 15 residues. Germline CDR1 reads SGDLS; CDR2 reads YYNGEE.

This chain's CDR3 is CASSPEVTGDFMGELFF. The V and J genes are TRBV12-3 or TRBV12-4 and TRBJ2-2; checking the TCRdb D call of TRBD2 is not possible without DNA. The CDR3 runs to 17 residues.